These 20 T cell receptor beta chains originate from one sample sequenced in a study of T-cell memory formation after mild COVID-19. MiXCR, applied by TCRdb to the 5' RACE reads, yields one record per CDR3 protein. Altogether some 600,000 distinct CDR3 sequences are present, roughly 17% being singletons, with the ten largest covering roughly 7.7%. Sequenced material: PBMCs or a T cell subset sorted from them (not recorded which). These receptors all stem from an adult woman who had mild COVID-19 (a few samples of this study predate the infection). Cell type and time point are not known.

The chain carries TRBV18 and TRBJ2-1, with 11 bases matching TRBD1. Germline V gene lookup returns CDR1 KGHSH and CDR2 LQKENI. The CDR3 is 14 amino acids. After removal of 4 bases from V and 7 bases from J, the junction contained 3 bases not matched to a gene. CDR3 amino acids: CASSRTGGGNEQFF. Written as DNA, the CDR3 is TGTGCCAGCTCACGGACAGGGGGCGGGAATGAGCAGTTCTTC. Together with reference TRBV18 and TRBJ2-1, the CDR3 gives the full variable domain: NAGVMQNPRHLVRRRGQEARLRCSPMKGHSHVYWYRQLPEEGLKFMVYLQKENIIDESGMPKERFSAEFPKEGPSILRIQQVVRGDSAAYFCASSRTGGGNEQFFGPGTRLTVL.

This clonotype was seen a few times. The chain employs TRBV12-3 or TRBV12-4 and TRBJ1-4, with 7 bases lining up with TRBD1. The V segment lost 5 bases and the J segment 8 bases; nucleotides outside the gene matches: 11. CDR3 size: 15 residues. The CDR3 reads CASSPRGLGGEKLFF. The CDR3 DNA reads TGTGCCAGCAGTCCAAGGGGGCTAGGAGGAGAAAAACTGTTTTTT.

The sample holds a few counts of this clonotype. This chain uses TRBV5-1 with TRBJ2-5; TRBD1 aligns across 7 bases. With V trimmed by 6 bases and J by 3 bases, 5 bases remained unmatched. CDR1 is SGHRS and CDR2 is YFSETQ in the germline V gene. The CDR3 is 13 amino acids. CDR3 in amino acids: CASTPGTEETQYF. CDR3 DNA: TGCGCCAGCACTCCCGGGACAGAAGAGACCCAGTACTTC.

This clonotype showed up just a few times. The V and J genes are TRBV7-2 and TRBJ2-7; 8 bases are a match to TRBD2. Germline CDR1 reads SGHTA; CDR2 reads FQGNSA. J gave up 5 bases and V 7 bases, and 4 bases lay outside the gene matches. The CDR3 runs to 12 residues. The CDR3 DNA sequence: TGTGCCAGCACCTCGGGGGGGGACGAGCAGTACTTC. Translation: CASTSGGDEQYF.

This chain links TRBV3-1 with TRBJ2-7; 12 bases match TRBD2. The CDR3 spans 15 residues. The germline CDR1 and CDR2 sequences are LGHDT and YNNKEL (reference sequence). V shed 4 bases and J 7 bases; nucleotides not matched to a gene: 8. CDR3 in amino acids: CASSPRTSGAGEQYF. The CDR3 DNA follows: TGTGCCAGCAGCCCCCGGACTAGCGGGGCTGGAGAGCAGTACTTC.

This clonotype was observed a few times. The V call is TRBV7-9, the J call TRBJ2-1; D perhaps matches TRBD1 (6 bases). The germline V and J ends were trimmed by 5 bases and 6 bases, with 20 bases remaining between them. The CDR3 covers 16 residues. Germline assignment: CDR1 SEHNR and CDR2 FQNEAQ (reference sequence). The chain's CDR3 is CASSPPRSRGSNEQFF. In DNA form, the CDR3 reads TGTGCCAGCAGCCCCCCTCGGAGCAGGGGATCCAATGAGCAGTTCTTC.

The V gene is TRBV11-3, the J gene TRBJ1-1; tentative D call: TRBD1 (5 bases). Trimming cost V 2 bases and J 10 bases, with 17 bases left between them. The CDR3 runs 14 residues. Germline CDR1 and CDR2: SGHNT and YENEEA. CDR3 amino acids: CASSLSPGTRRAFF. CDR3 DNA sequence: TGTGCCAGCAGCTTAAGCCCCGGGACCAGGAGAGCTTTCTTT. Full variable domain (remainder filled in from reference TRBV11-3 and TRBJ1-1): EAGVVQSPRYKIIEKKQPVAFWCNPISGHNTLYWYLQNLGQGPELLIRYENEEAVDDSQLPKDRFSAERLKGVDSTLKIQPAELGDSAVYLCASSLSPGTRRAFFGQGTRLTVV.

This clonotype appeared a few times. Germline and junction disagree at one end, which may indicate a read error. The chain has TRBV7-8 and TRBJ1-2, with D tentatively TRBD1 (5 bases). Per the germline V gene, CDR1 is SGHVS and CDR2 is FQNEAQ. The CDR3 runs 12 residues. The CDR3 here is CASSLAGLGYTF. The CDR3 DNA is TGTGCCAGCAGCCTAGCAGGGCTTGGCTACACCTTC.

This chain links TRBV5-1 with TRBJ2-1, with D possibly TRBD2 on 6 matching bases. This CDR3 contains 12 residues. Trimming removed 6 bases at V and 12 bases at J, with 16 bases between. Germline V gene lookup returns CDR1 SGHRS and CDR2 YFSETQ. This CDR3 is CASIGSGALQFF. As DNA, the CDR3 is TGCGCCAGCATCGGGAGCGGAGCGCTGCAGTTCTTC.

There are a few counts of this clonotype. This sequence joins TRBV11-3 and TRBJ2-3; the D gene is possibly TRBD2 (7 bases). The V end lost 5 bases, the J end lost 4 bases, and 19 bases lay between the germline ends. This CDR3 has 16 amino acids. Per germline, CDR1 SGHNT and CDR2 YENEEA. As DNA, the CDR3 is TGTGCCAGCAGCCCGGTAGGACGGGGGGCTCCAGATACGCAGTATTTT. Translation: CASSPVGRGAPDTQYF.

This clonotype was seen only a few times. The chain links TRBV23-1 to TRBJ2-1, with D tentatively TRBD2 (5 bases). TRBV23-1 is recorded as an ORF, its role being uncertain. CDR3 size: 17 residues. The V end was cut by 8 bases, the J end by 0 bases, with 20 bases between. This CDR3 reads CASCPFVRGGSYNEQFF. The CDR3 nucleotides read TGCGCCAGCTGTCCGTTCGTGCGAGGAGGCTCCTACAATGAGCAGTTCTTC.

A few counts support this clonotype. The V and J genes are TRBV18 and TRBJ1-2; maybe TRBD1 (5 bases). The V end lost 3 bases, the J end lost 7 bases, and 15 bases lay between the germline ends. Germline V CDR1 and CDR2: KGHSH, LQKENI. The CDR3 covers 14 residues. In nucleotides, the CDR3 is TGTGCCAGCTCACCCGATTCAGGGTTACGTGGCTACACCTTC. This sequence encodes CASSPDSGLRGYTF.

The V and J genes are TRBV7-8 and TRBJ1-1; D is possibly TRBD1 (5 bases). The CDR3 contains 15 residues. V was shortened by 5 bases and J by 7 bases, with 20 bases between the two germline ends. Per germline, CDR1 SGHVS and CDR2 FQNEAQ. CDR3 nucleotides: TGTGCCAGCAGCCAAGAACGGGGGGTCATCTTTGAAGCTTTCTTT. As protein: CASSQERGVIFEAFF. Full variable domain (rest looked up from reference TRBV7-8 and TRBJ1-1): GAGVSQSPRYKVAKRGQDVALRCDPISGHVSLFWYQQALGQGPEFLTYFQNEAQLDKSGLPSDRFFAERPEGSVSTLKIQRTQQEDSAVYLCASSQERGVIFEAFFGQGTRLTVV.

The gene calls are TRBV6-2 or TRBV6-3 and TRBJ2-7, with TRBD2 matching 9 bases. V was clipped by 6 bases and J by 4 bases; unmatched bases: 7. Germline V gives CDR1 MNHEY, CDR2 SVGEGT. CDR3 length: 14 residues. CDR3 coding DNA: TGTGCCAGCAGCCTAGCGGGACCAATGTACGAGCAGTACTTC. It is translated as CASSLAGPMYEQYF.

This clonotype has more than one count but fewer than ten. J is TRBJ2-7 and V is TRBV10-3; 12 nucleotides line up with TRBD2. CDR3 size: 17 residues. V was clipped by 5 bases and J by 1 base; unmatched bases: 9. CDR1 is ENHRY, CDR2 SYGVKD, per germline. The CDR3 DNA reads TGTGCCATCAGTCCTCCTGCCGGGACTAGCGGGTCCTACGAGCAGTACTTC. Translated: CAISPPAGTSGSYEQYF.

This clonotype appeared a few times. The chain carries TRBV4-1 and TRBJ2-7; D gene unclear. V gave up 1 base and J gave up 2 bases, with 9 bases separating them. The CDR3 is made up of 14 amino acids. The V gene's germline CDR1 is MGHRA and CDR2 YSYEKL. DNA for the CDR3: TGCGCCAGCAGCCAAGTCTCCGGAGCCTACGAGCAGTACTTC. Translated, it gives CASSQVSGAYEQYF.

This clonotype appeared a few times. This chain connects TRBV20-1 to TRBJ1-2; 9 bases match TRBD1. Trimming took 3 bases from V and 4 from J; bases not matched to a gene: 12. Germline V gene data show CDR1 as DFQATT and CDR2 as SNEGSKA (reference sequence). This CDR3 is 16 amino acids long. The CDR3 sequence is CSASRRTGGVPYGYTF. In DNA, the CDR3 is TGCAGTGCTAGCCGAAGAACAGGGGGCGTCCCCTATGGCTACACCTTC.

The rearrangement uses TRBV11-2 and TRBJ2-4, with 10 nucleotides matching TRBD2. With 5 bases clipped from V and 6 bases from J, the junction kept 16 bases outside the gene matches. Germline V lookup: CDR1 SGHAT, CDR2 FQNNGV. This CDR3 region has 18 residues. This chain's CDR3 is CASSRPGLAWSGGNIQYF. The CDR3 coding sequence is TGTGCCAGCAGCCGCCCGGGACTAGCGTGGTCCGGGGGAAACATTCAGTACTTC.

The CDR3 here is CAWLSDGTEAFF. The CDR3 DNA follows: TGTGCCTGGTTATCCGACGGAACTGAAGCTTTCTTT. V gene TRBV30 combines with J gene TRBJ1-1; no clear D gene. Per the germline V gene, CDR1 is GTSNPN and CDR2 is SVGIG (reference sequence). The length of the CDR3 is 12 residues. Trimming removed 5 bases at V and 5 bases at J, with 12 bases between.

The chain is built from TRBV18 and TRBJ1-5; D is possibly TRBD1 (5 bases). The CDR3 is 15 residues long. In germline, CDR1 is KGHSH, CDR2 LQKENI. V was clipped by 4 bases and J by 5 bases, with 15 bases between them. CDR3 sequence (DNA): TGTGCCAGCTCACGCGGGACCGGAGGGTATCAGCCCCAGCATTTT. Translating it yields CASSRGTGGYQPQHF.